Listed below are T cell receptor beta chains from one sample, sequenced in a study of metastatic and nonmetastatic thyroid tumors. TCRdb re-called clones from the PCR reads using MiXCR. The sample shows 4,500 to 6,500 clones, approximately 19% of them seen only once. Sequencing was performed on adjacent normal tissue. These receptors all stem from a female donor with papillary thyroid cancer or a benign thyroid nodule (not recorded which). Some clones in this sample may be carry-over from other donors' samples. Both conserved end residues are part of each CDR3. D genes are given only for firm matches. The listing skips clone size in some rows; elsewhere it reads once, few, many or a size class.

v_gene,j_gene,abundance,d_gene,CDR3aa,CDR3nt
TRBV6-5,TRBJ2-6,large,NA,CASSYGTEFSGANVLTF,TGTGCCAGCAGTTATGGGACCGAGTTCTCTGGGGCCAACGTCCTGACTTTC
TRBV6-1,TRBJ1-5,few,NA,CASSEEVTFYSNQPQHF,TGTGCCAGCAGTGAAGAGGTGACCTTTTATAGCAATCAGCCCCAGCATTTT
TRBV6-2/TRBV6-3,TRBJ2-2,few,NA,CASRAEVGNTGEPSF,TGTGCCAGCAGGGCCGAGGTGGGTAACACCGGGGAGCCGTCTTTT
TRBV9,TRBJ1-1,many,NA,CASSRQTGDNTEAFF,TGTGCCAGCTCAAGACAGACAGGAGACAACACTGAAGCTTTCTTT
TRBV5-1,TRBJ2-7,medium-sized,TRBD1,CARSDRGEAYEQYF,TGCGCCCGCAGCGACAGGGGGGAGGCCTACGAGCAGTACTTC
TRBV15,TRBJ2-7,medium-sized,NA,CATSRARFSAYEQYF,TGTGCCACCAGCAGAGCTAGGTTTAGTGCCTACGAGCAGTACTTC
TRBV18,TRBJ2-1,few,NA,CASSPPLTNSYNERFF,TGTGCCAGCTCACCACCCCTGACAAACTCCTACAATGAGAGGTTCTTC
TRBV10-3,TRBJ2-3,NA,TRBD1,CAIRKDRSTDTQYF,TGTGCCATCAGAAAGGACAGGAGCACAGATACGCAGTATTTT
TRBV10-3,TRBJ1-2,medium-sized,NA,CAISDGLNYGYTF,TGTGCCATCAGTGATGGACTAAACTATGGCTACACCTTC
TRBV18,TRBJ2-1,many,TRBD1,CASLDRPLGEQFF,TGTGCCAGCTTGGACAGGCCTCTCGGGGAGCAGTTCTTC
TRBV6-1,TRBJ1-2,NA,TRBD1,CASSTQGGADGYTF,TGTGCCAGCAGCACCCAGGGGGGAGCGGATGGCTACACCTTC
TRBV10-3,TRBJ2-1,NA,TRBD1,CAIKGTGAVNEQFF,TGTGCCATCAAAGGGACAGGGGCAGTAAATGAGCAGTTCTTC
TRBV28,TRBJ2-3,medium-sized,NA,CASSLSPRWLVLTSTDTQYF,TGTGCCAGCAGTTTAAGCCCTCGGTGGTTGGTGTTAACTAGCACAGATACGCAGTATTTT
TRBV20-1,TRBJ1-1,once,TRBD1,CSASSYGTAHTEAFF,TGCAGTGCTAGTTCCTACGGGACAGCCCACACTGAAGCTTTCTTT
TRBV7-2,TRBJ1-2,NA,NA,CASSLASGEDYGYTF,TGTGCCAGCAGCTTAGCGTCAGGGGAGGACTATGGCTACACCTTC
TRBV20-1,TRBJ1-6,medium-sized,NA,CSAEGNNSPLHF,TGCAGTGCTGAGGGGAATAATTCACCCCTCCACTTT
TRBV12-3/TRBV12-4,TRBJ1-1,NA,NA,CASSKVRVTEAFF,TGTGCCAGCAGTAAAGTCAGGGTAACTGAAGCTTTCTTT
TRBV14,TRBJ1-2,few,NA,CASSPDYNYGYTF,TGTGCCAGCAGCCCGGACTATAACTATGGCTACACCTTC
TRBV7-8,TRBJ1-5,NA,NA,CASSLAGSNQPQHF,TGTGCCAGCAGCTTAGCAGGAAGCAATCAGCCCCAGCATTTT
TRBV7-2,TRBJ2-2,medium-sized,NA,CASSGTGELFF,TGTGCCAGCAGCGGAACCGGGGAGCTGTTTTTT
TRBV28,TRBJ2-7,NA,TRBD2,CASSLVGGPGLWEQYF,TGTGCCAGCAGTTTAGTGGGAGGGCCCGGCCTGTGGGAGCAGTACTTC